This T cell receptor (beta chain) came from a study of T cells in Graves' hyperthyroidism and ophthalmopathy. Whole-study findings and limits: Model-based prediction identified ophthalmopathy a median 6.5 months prior to its onset.

Patients were excluded for uncontrolled infection, other autoimmune disease, pregnancy or lactation. A remark on this clonotype: Antigen unknown.

V trimming: 1 base; J trimming: 5 bases; junction bases outside the gene matches: 2. The CDR3 is 13 amino acids. CDR1 and CDR2 from the germline V gene are SEHNR and FQNEAQ (reference sequence). Amplification yielded TCR beta CDR3 regions, with RNA transcripts as the source. HTBI primers were employed in a first-round RT-PCR of the TCR CDR3. TCRdb reprocessed the multiplex PCR reads with MiXCR, giving one entry per CDR3 protein. The table records hundreds of thousands of distinct CDR3 sequences, nearly 45% of them present only once. This clonotype originated in an adult man with Graves' disease, either hyperthyroidism or ophthalmopathy (not recorded which). The chain employs TRBV7-9 and TRBJ2-7; 7 bases align to TRBD2. Source material: peripheral blood or thyroid tissue (not recorded which). CDR3 amino acids: CASSLEGTNEQYF. The DNA for the CDR3 is TGTGCCAGCAGCTTAGAGGGGACTAACGAGCAGTACTTC.